The rows below give T cell receptor beta chains drawn from one sample of a study of metastatic and nonmetastatic thyroid tumors. TCRdb redid the clone calls on the PCR reads using MiXCR. This table has some 93,000 clones, about 13% appearing once. The sample taken for sequencing was blood. The source of these receptors is a female donor with papillary thyroid cancer or a benign thyroid nodule (not recorded which). Some clones in this sample may be carry-over from other donors' samples. Both conserved end residues are part of each CDR3. The order of the fields is D gene, J gene, V gene, clone size, CDR3 DNA, CDR3 protein. D genes are given only for firm matches. Only some rows state a clone size, as once, few, many or a class for expanded clones.

>-|TRBJ2-1|TRBV30|many
TGTGCCTGGAGAGCCCCGGGACGGATTAATGAGCAGTTCTTC
CAWRAPGRINEQFF
>-|TRBJ2-7|TRBV7-9|once
TGTGCCAGCAGTATGGGCGCGGCTCTCCACGAGCAGTACTTC
CASSMGAALHEQYF
>-|TRBJ1-4|TRBV4-2|-
TGTGCCAGCAGCCACCACCGGGACGATGAAAAACTGTTTTTT
CASSHHRDDEKLFF
>-|TRBJ1-1|TRBV18|many
TGTGCCAGCTCACCACTCGGGCCAAACACTGAAGCTTTCTTT
CASSPLGPNTEAFF
>-|TRBJ2-7|TRBV5-1|once
TGCGCCAGCAGCTTGCGGGTGGGCCACTACGAGCAGTACTTC
CASSLRVGHYEQYF
>-|TRBJ1-3|TRBV19|many
TGTGCCAGTAGCCCGGGACTCCAGTCTGGAAACACCATATATTTT
CASSPGLQSGNTIYF
>-|TRBJ1-1|TRBV9|many
TGTGCCAGCGGGGGACTGAACACTGAAGCTTTCTTT
CASGGLNTEAFF
>-|TRBJ2-3|TRBV12-3/TRBV12-4|many
TGTGCCAGCAGTCTCGTCTATAATACGCAGTATTTT
CASSLVYNTQYF
>-|TRBJ1-1|TRBV6-5|many
TGTGCCAGCAGTTACAACCCCGGGGGGGTGAACACTGAAGCTTTCTTT
CASSYNPGGVNTEAFF
>-|TRBJ2-1|TRBV7-2|many
TGTGCCAGCAGCTGGAGGGCAGGCTCCTACAATGAGCAGTTCTTC
CASSWRAGSYNEQFF
>-|TRBJ1-3|TRBV6-1|-
TGTGCCAGCAGTGAGCCCGGGAACTCTGGAAACACCATATATTTT
CASSEPGNSGNTIYF
>-|TRBJ2-3|TRBV5-4|many
TGTGCCAGCAGCTTGAGAGTGGGGGCGGGCCCGGAATCATCAGATACGCAGTATTTT
CASSLRVGAGPESSDTQYF
>-|TRBJ1-6|TRBV27|many
TGTGCCAGCAGTTCGGGGGTTAATTCACCCCTCCACTTT
CASSSGVNSPLHF
>-|TRBJ2-7|TRBV5-6|many
TGTGCCAGCAGCTTGCCGTCGGGTAGCGAGCAGTACTTC
CASSLPSGSEQYF
>-|TRBJ1-2|TRBV5-6|many
TGTGCCAGCAGCTACACCACAGGGATGGGCTACACCTTC
CASSYTTGMGYTF
>TRBD2|TRBJ2-3|TRBV18|-
TGTGCCAGCTCACCACTACCAAGAACTCCGGGACTACTCACAGTTACGCAGTATTTT
CASSPLPRTPGLLTVTQYF
>-|TRBJ2-5|TRBV9|many
TGTGCCAGCAGCTACAGAGGGCGAGGAGAGACCCAGTACTTC
CASSYRGRGETQYF
>-|TRBJ2-1|TRBV6-2/TRBV6-3|many
TGTGCCAGCAGACAGGGACCGAGCTCCTACAATGAGCAGTTCTTC
CASRQGPSSYNEQFF
>-|TRBJ2-2|TRBV9|many
TGTGCCAGCAGCGTAGGGGAGGGGGGGACTCGTCGAACCGGGGAGCTGTTTTTT
CASSVGEGGTRRTGELFF
>-|TRBJ1-6|TRBV2|few
TGTTCCGTACCAGCGGGGGGCCATTCCAATTCACCCCTCCACTTT
CSVPAGGHSNSPLHF
>TRBD2|TRBJ2-7|TRBV12-3/TRBV12-4|many
TGTGCCAGCAAGATTTCCCGTACTAGCGACGAGCAGTACTTC
CASKISRTSDEQYF
>TRBD1|TRBJ2-1|TRBV12-3/TRBV12-4|many
TGTGCCAGCAGTTCCCACGCCGGGACAGAGATTCGGTTCTTC
CASSSHAGTEIRFF
>TRBD2|TRBJ2-7|TRBV6-1|many
TGTGCCAGCAGCCGAGGACTAGCGATTGGCTACGAGCAGTACTTC
CASSRGLAIGYEQYF
>-|TRBJ2-5|TRBV11-2|many
TGTGCCAGCAGCTTAAGGGGACTGGACAGAATGGCTATGGAGACCCAGTACTTC
CASSLRGLDRMAMETQYF
>-|TRBJ2-1|TRBV29-1|many
TGCAGCGCAGGGCTAGCGGACAGCTCCTACAATGAGCAGTTCTTC
CSAGLADSSYNEQFF
>-|TRBJ2-7|TRBV7-8|-
TGTGCCAGCAGCTTAGTCCCCGGTGACTCCTACGAGCAGTACTTC
CASSLVPGDSYEQYF
>TRBD1|TRBJ1-1|TRBV20-1|-
TGCAGTGCCAACCTACCGGGACAGGTGATGAACACTGAAGCTTTCTTT
CSANLPGQVMNTEAFF
>-|TRBJ2-5|TRBV3-1|many
TGTGCCAGCAGTCGGGATCTCCAAGAGACCCAGTACTTC
CASSRDLQETQYF
>TRBD1|TRBJ1-1|TRBV5-4|-
TGTGCCAGCAGCTTATGGACAGGTGGGACTGAAGCTTTCTTT
CASSLWTGGTEAFF
>TRBD2|TRBJ2-3|TRBV7-2|many
TGTGCCAGCAGCTCAAGCGGGAGGGCGGATACGCAGTATTTT
CASSSSGRADTQYF
>-|TRBJ2-1|TRBV11-3|-
TGTGCCAGCAGCCGAGGCCGGGCTCACAATGAGCAGTTCTTC
CASSRGRAHNEQFF
>TRBD2|TRBJ2-2|TRBV7-9|many
TGTGCCAGCATGGGGACTAGCGGGTCCACCGGGGAGCTGTTTTTT
CASMGTSGSTGELFF
>-|TRBJ1-1|TRBV7-9|many
TGTGCCAGCAGCTTAGTGGGGACACAACAGGGAGCTTTCTTT
CASSLVGTQQGAFF
>-|TRBJ1-1|TRBV12-3/TRBV12-4|many
TGTGCCAGCAGTATACGGACGGAGGGCACTGAAGCTTTCTTT
CASSIRTEGTEAFF
>TRBD1|TRBJ2-5|TRBV24-1|many
TGTGCCACCGGGACCCTTAGGGGGCGCAACCAAGAGACCCAGTACTTC
CATGTLRGRNQETQYF
>TRBD2|TRBJ2-2|TRBV9|many
TGTGCCAGCGGGGAGGGGAGGTCGAACACCGGGGAGCTGTTTTTT
CASGEGRSNTGELFF
>TRBD2|TRBJ2-7|TRBV18|many
TGTGCCAGCTCACCGGGGAGGGGCGATACCTACGAGCAGTACTTC
CASSPGRGDTYEQYF
>-|TRBJ2-1|TRBV6-1|many
TGTGCCAGCGAGCCTGGGAATGAGCAGTTCTTC
CASEPGNEQFF
>TRBD1|TRBJ2-5|TRBV20-1|many
TGCAGTGCTAGAGCCCCGGGACAGTTACAAGAGACCCAGTACTTC
CSARAPGQLQETQYF
>TRBD1|TRBJ2-7|TRBV7-2|-
TGTGCCAGCATCTTAGCGGACAGGGCGGTCCTTTACGAGCAGTACTTC
CASILADRAVLYEQYF
>TRBD2|TRBJ2-7|TRBV28|few
TGTGCCAGCAGTGTATGGGGGACTAAATCCTACGAGCATTACTTC
CASSVWGTKSYEHYF
>-|TRBJ2-6|TRBV2|many
TGTGCCAGCAGTGAAGCGCTTCGGGGTGGGGCCAACGTCCTGACTTTC
CASSEALRGGANVLTF
>TRBD1|TRBJ1-2|TRBV5-1|many
TGCGCCAGCAGCCACACAGGGGAAGGTGGCTACACCTTC
CASSHTGEGGYTF
>TRBD1|TRBJ1-2|TRBV28|few
TGTGCCAGCAGTTACGGACAGGGCGCTTGGAATGGCTACACCTTC
CASSYGQGAWNGYTF
>TRBD1|TRBJ2-7|TRBV15|few
TGTGCCACCAGCAGAGCGACAGGGTACGAGCAGTACTTC
CATSRATGYEQYF